This T cell receptor beta chain was observed in a study of blood T cell repertoires in COVID-19 (TCRdb year 2020). About the study as a whole: Samples covering the acute and convalescent phases of COVID-19 were provided by collaborators in the United States, Italy and Spain. The samples were drawn from two sources: the first 160 participants of the ongoing ImmuneRACE study, and fewer than 1,500 subjects contributed by 6 global collaborators. The dataset comprised deeply sampled blood TCRbeta repertoires from subjects exposed to, actively infected with, or recovered from COVID-19. The material from the prospective study consisted of cDNA or gDNA derived from T cells, B-cell-depleted T cells, or PBMCs. A freely available public database, intended as a resource for researchers studying the immune response to SARS-CoV-2, is where the repertoires were released. A de-identified subject ID, COVID-19 status, age in years and sex were almost always included in the sample metadata. HLA class I and class II types, where available, came from metadata supplied by the sample provider rather than from assay-based typing.

The CDR3 spans 16 residues, from the cysteine through the phenylalanine. Only the CDR3 DNA is retained, 48 bases long and in frame from the first base. The germline V gene gives CDR1 as SGHAT and CDR2 as FQNNGV. V ends up 2 bases short and J 5 bases short, with an unmatched junction base count of 11. Of note for this clone: No antigen is known for it. Base qualities are not provided; no much larger clone lies one nucleotide away.

Each collaborating institution followed its own protocols to collect whole blood in K2EDTA tubes. For TCRbeta analysis, collaborators shipped samples as frozen whole blood, isolated PBMCs, or DNA extracted from either of those sample types. The immunoSEQ Assay, a bias-controlled multiplex PCR, was used to amplify TCRbeta CDR3 regions from genomic DNA. The paper's processing steps were these. Within the assay, amplification of reference gene primers was used to estimate how many nucleated cells each sample contained. To quantify the absolute abundance of each unique TCRbeta CDR3 rearrangement, sequence reads were collapsed and filtered. For each sample, productive Simpson clonality was calculated as the square root of Simpson's diversity index over productive rearrangements. Not all clones reach the TCRdb copy of this immuneACCESS table, which keeps in-frame sequences only. Checked studies attribute under half of the gap to unresolved V genes and leave the rest unexplained. From that table come the V and J calls and clone size; the DNA was used to work out D and trimming. This sample comprises under 80,000 clones, approximately 90% of them detected only once. The ten largest clones capture roughly 6.3% of the sample.

General study outcomes and caveats: The quantity of clinical and demographic metadata differed by source and by participant and was supplied without curation.

The sequence was collected from a woman older than 75 with active COVID-19. The chain is made from TRBV11-2 and TRBJ2-5; 7 central bases correspond to TRBD2. Material: peripheral blood. The base sequence is TGTGCCAGCAGCTTAACAATGGGGGGGACTATGGAGACCCAGTACTTC. Its protein is CASSLTMGGTMETQYF.